Below are 23 T cell receptor beta chains sequenced from a single sample in a study of T cell changes during pregnancy in multiple sclerosis. This table comes from immunoSEQ multiplex PCR, and its TCRdb copy is limited to in-frame clones, with some not included. The table includes 45,000 to 55,000 clones, more than 85% detected once. The sequencing here drew on peripheral blood, taken after pregnancy. The receptors stem from a female donor with multiple sclerosis, enrolled in a pregnancy study.

The chain combines TRBV11-2 with TRBJ2-1; no reliable D call. V shed 5 bases and J shed 8 bases, with 7 bases lying between them. Germline V gene sequence: CDR1 SGHAT, CDR2 FQNNGV. The CDR3 totals 11 residues. CDR3 sequence (DNA): TGTGCCAGCAGCCGAGCCCATGAGCAGTTCTTC. It codes for CASSRAHEQFF.

This clone came up a few times. V usage is TRBV7-3 and J usage is TRBJ1-2; 8 bases are shared with TRBD1. CDR3 length equals 12 residues. Unmatched junction bases numbered 0, after V lost 2 bases and J lost 7 bases. Germline V CDR1 and CDR2: SGHTA, FQGTGA. CDR3 region: CASSLQGAGYTF. Here the CDR3 DNA reads TGTGCCAGCAGCTTACAGGGGGCTGGCTACACCTTC.

This clone has only one observation. The CDR3 nucleotides read TGTGCCAGCAGCTTGAGCACGAACGCCAAAAACATTCAGTACTTC. It is translated as CASSLSTNAKNIQYF. The V call is TRBV5-4, the J call TRBJ2-4; D gene uncertain. The CDR3 is 15 amino acids. Trimming took off 1 base at V and 1 base at J, with 9 bases between the two ends. The germline gives CDR1 SGHNT, CDR2 YYREEE (reference sequence).

The chain uses TRBV19 and TRBJ2-7; the D gene is possibly TRBD1 (5 bases). Germline-derived CDR1 and CDR2 are LNHDA and SQIVND (reference sequence). CDR3 length: 13 residues. V lost 5 bases and J lost 5, with 13 bases in between. CDR3 nucleotides: TGTGCCAGTAGTCCCTCCCGCAGGGACGAGCAGTACTTC. It yields the protein CASSPSRRDEQYF.

The chain couples TRBV4-1 to TRBJ1-1; 7 nucleotides agree with TRBD1. This CDR3 is built from 14 residues. The germline CDR1 and CDR2 sequences are MGHRA and YSYEKL. With V trimmed by 1 base and J by 6 bases, 5 bases remained unmatched. The CDR3 sequence: CASSQGQGIAEAFF. CDR3 nucleotides: TGCGCCAGCAGCCAAGGACAGGGTATAGCTGAAGCTTTCTTT.

This rearrangement joins TRBV7-2 to TRBJ1-2; the match to TRBD1 covers 8 bases. This CDR3 is 14 amino acids long. CDR1 SGHTA and CDR2 FQGNSA come from the germline V gene. The V and J ends lost 5 bases and 8 bases, in that order; junction bases with no gene match: 10. CDR3 loop: CASSPTSDRGGYTF. The CDR3 coding sequence is TGTGCCAGCAGCCCCACCTCAGACAGGGGCGGCTACACCTTC.

The chain joins TRBV7-6 to TRBJ1-5; no definite D call. CDR3 size: 14 residues. The V gene lost 8 bases and the J gene lost 6 bases, with 17 bases spanning the gap. Germline V CDR1 and CDR2: SGHVS, FNYEAQ. CDR3 in DNA: TGTGCCAGCGCATCCGGGGTGTTGGGTCAGCCCCAGCATTTT. Encoded protein: CASASGVLGQPQHF.

This chain joins TRBV19 and TRBJ1-1; 7 bases are shared with TRBD1. CDR1 and CDR2 (germline): LNHDA, SQIVND (reference sequence). V was pared by 5 bases and J by 6 bases, with 12 bases of the junction left unmatched. CDR3 length: 15 amino acids. CDR3 bases: TGTGCCAGTAGTGTGGACAGGACGAGAGGGGCTGAAGCTTTCTTT. It translates to CASSVDRTRGAEAFF.

The chain combines TRBV5-1 with TRBJ1-5, with D uncertain. Germline V gene lookup returns CDR1 SGHRS and CDR2 YFSETQ. This CDR3 has 15 amino acids. With 0 bases removed from V and 4 bases from J, the gap between germline ends came to 11 bases. The CDR3 is CASSLVAGGNQPQHF. CDR3 sequence (DNA): TGCGCCAGCAGCTTGGTGGCAGGCGGGAATCAGCCCCAGCATTTT.

This clone was counted between two and nine times. The V and J genes are TRBV6-6 and TRBJ1-6; 9 bases fit TRBD1. Looked up from germline, CDR1 is MNHNY and CDR2 is SVGAGI (reference sequence). Trimming removed 8 bases from V and 9 bases from J; junction bases left unmatched: 8. The CDR3 has 14 amino acids. In DNA, the CDR3 is TGTGCCAGCGTACCGACAGGGGGGAGTTCACCCCTCCACTTT. It specifies CASVPTGGSSPLHF.

This chain connects TRBV7-3 to TRBJ2-3; 8 nucleotides match TRBD2. CDR1 is SGHTA and CDR2 is FQGTGA in the germline V gene. V shed 5 bases and J 2 bases; nucleotides not matched to a gene: 6. This CDR3 is built from 15 residues. The CDR3 loop reads CASSRAGGSTDTQYF. CDR3 nucleotide sequence: TGTGCCAGCAGCCGGGCGGGGGGATCCACAGATACGCAGTATTTT.

V gene TRBV4-3 combines with J gene TRBJ1-5, with TRBD1 identical over 8 bases. This CDR3 spans 17 amino acids. V lost 4 bases, J lost 8 bases, and 16 bases stayed unmatched. Germline V CDR1 and CDR2: LGHNA, YSLEER. As DNA, the CDR3 is TGCGCCAGCAGCCCTAACCCAGGGGGCCTTGGGTCCGAGCCCCAGCATTTT. Its translation: CASSPNPGGLGSEPQHF.

The CDR3 nucleotides are TGTGCCAGCAGCACGGGACAGGGAAAAGCTTTCTTT. As protein: CASSTGQGKAFF. The chain carries TRBV9 and TRBJ1-1; TRBD1 matches at 9 bases. The germline V gene has CDR1 SGDLS and CDR2 YYNGEE. Germline trimming cut 4 bases from V and 9 bases from J; bases unmatched to any gene: 4. The CDR3 has 12 amino acids.

V and J are TRBV4-1 and TRBJ1-1; D gene uncertain. CDR1 and CDR2 from the germline V gene are MGHRA and YSYEKL. The V and J ends lost 0 bases and 2 bases respectively, with 10 bases between them. The CDR3 spans 15 residues. The CDR3 loop reads CASSQEGRANTEAFF. As DNA, the CDR3 is TGCGCCAGCAGCCAAGAAGGGAGGGCAAACACTGAAGCTTTCTTT.

In its sample, this clone is medium-sized. The chain recombines TRBV4-3 with TRBJ1-4; a weak D match, TRBD1 (6 bases). V lost 0 bases and J 7 bases, leaving 15 bases between the germline ends. This CDR3 has 16 residues. Germline loops: CDR1 LGHNA, CDR2 YSLEER. CDR3 in DNA: TGCGCCAGCAGCCAAGATCCCGGCAGGGGTAGTGAAAAACTGTTTTTT. Its translation: CASSQDPGRGSEKLFF.

The V call is TRBV7-9, the J call TRBJ1-6, with D possibly matching TRBD1 (5 bases). The CDR3 contains 14 residues. The V and J ends lost 10 bases and 3 bases respectively, with 13 bases between them. Per germline, CDR1 SEHNR and CDR2 FQNEAQ (reference sequence). The CDR3 here is CAIPEQDYNSPLHF. CDR3 DNA: TGTGCCATACCCGAACAGGACTATAATTCACCCCTCCACTTT.

The chain carries TRBV6-1 and TRBJ2-1; the D gene is possibly TRBD1 (7 bases). Germline loops: CDR1 MNHNS, CDR2 SASEGT. V gave up 7 bases and J gave up 4 bases, with 17 bases separating them. The CDR3 has 15 residues. The CDR3 region is CASTRQGGGYNEQFF. The CDR3 DNA reads TGTGCCAGCACGAGACAGGGAGGCGGATACAATGAGCAGTTCTTC.

J is TRBJ2-7 and V is TRBV5-1; 8 positions agree with TRBD1. Germline V CDR1 and CDR2: SGHRS, YFSETQ. After removal of 3 bases from V and 1 base from J, the junction contained 12 bases not matched to a gene. The CDR3 totals 17 residues. Written as DNA, the CDR3 is TGCGCCAGCAGCTCGACGCCACAGGGGGTGGGTTCCTACGAGCAGTACTTC. Translation gives CASSSTPQGVGSYEQYF. The variable domain in full, completed from reference TRBV5-1 and TRBJ2-7, reads KAGVTQTPRYLIKTRGQQVTLSCSPISGHRSVSWYQQTPGQGLQFLFEYFSETQRNKGNFPGRFSGRQFSNSRSEMNVSTLELGDSALYLCASSSTPQGVGSYEQYFGPGTRLTVT.

V is TRBV29-1 and J is TRBJ2-1; TRBD2 aligns across 9 bases. Per the germline V gene, CDR1 is SQVTM and CDR2 is ANQGSEA. V shed 7 bases and J 4 bases; nucleotides not matched to a gene: 5. The CDR3 totals 13 residues. The CDR3 bases are TGCAGCGAGGCGGGGGGGCCTTACAATGAGCAGTTCTTC. Translated: CSEAGGPYNEQFF.

The rearrangement links TRBV21-1 to TRBJ2-7; TRBD1, the D gene given by the table, was not confirmed from the DNA. TRBV21-1 is given as a pseudogene. The CDR3 runs to 16 residues. The CDR3 DNA reads TGTGCCAGCAGCAAAGTAGGGACACCCCGGTACTACGAGCAGTACTTC. It specifies CASSKVGTPRYYEQYF.

This chain connects TRBV11-2 to TRBJ2-7, with D unclear. The V and J ends lost 4 bases and 6 bases respectively, with 7 bases between them. Looked up from germline, CDR1 is SGHAT and CDR2 is FQNNGV. This CDR3 is 11 amino acids long. The CDR3 region is CASSSGLEQYF. DNA of the CDR3: TGTGCCAGCAGCTCTGGCCTCGAGCAGTACTTC.

The chain uses TRBV12-5 and TRBJ2-5, with D possibly being TRBD2 (5 bases). This CDR3 is 13 amino acids long. Germline V CDR1 and CDR2: LGHNT, FRNRAP. Trimming pared 1 base from V and 10 bases from J, leaving 13 bases between. The CDR3: CASGLENVGDQYF. DNA of the CDR3: TGTGCTAGTGGTTTGGAAAACGTCGGGGACCAGTACTTC.

The chain joins TRBV5-1 to TRBJ1-3; 7 bases map to TRBD1. CDR3 length: 17 residues. Germline V CDR1 and CDR2: SGHRS, YFSETQ. The J segment lost 0 bases and the V segment lost 7 bases, leaving 13 bases of the junction unmatched. CDR3: CASSAGGTQLSGNTIYF. The CDR3 bases are TGCGCCAGCTCCGCAGGGGGGACCCAACTCTCTGGAAACACCATATATTTT.